This T cell receptor beta chain stems from a study of vaccination and CD4 T cells after COVID-19. In the study overall: As control conditions, cultures were given either a CEFX pool serving as positive control, an HIV-1 Nef pool, or no peptide at all.

Treatment specified: approximately 10-day PBMC culture with coronavirus spike peptide pools or control peptides (ViraFEST assay). T cells were expanded with peptide pools, and expanded clonotypes were identified by TCR sequencing. The authors isolated CD4+ T cells by negative selection after 10 days of culture. Comments on this clonotype: The antigen is undetermined.

The CDR3 spans 15 residues. The Oncomine TCR Beta short-read assay sequenced DNA from cultured CD4+ T cells. Genomic DNA was taken out of cultured CD4+ T cells by extraction. TCRdb re-analysed the PCR reads in MiXCR, keeping a single row per CDR3 protein. The sample has around 8,600 distinct CDR3 sequences, over 60% seen once; the top ten hold 35% to 40%. This chain uses TRBV21-1 with TRBJ1-3. TRBV21-1 is a pseudogene locus. This clonotype was obtained from a human donor who had recovered from COVID-19. Sequencing input: CD4+ T cells from blood, cultured in vitro. The CDR3 loop is CASSWEAGKGNTIYF. The CDR3, as DNA: TGTGCCAGCAGCTGGGAGGCAGGGAAGGGAAACACCATATATTTT.